The 5 T cell receptor beta chains below come from one sample, sequenced in a study of T cell changes during pregnancy in multiple sclerosis. Sequencing used immunoSEQ multiplex PCR; TCRdb keeps in-frame clones, though not all of them. Of some 40,000 clones listed, about 94% are singletons. Sequences were derived from CD4+ T cells from peripheral blood mononuclear cells, sampled in the second trimester of pregnancy. These TCRs come from a female donor with multiple sclerosis, enrolled in a pregnancy study.

This sequence joins TRBV6-6 and TRBJ1-4; perhaps TRBD1 as D (5 bases). The CDR3 consists of 13 residues. The germline V gene encodes CDR1 MNHNY and CDR2 SVGAGI (reference sequence). Trimming cost V 5 bases and J 7 bases, with 11 bases left between them. CDR3 nucleotides: TGTGCCAGCAGTCGGACACTCGGTGAAAAACTGTTTTTT. This codes for CASSRTLGEKLFF.

The chain uses TRBV5-1 and TRBJ2-5, with a weak D call TRBD1 (6 bases). The V gene lost 0 bases and the J gene lost 6 bases, with 12 bases spanning the gap. CDR1 SGHRS and CDR2 YFSETQ come from the germline V gene. CDR3 length: 14 residues. This CDR3 is CASSLEQGRQTQYF. The CDR3 DNA sequence: TGCGCCAGCAGCTTGGAACAGGGACGACAGACCCAGTACTTC.

The chain employs TRBV5-1 and TRBJ2-5, with TRBD2 matching over 11 bases. Trimming cost V 4 bases and J 2 bases; bases outside gene matches: 10. Looked up from germline, CDR1 is SGHRS and CDR2 is YFSETQ. CDR3 length: 17 residues. CDR3 amino acids: CASSLSLAGGLQETQYF. The DNA of the CDR3 is TGCGCCAGCAGCCTCTCTCTAGCGGGGGGTTTACAAGAGACCCAGTACTTC.

The chain couples TRBV14 to TRBJ2-1, with TRBD1 identical over 9 bases. The CDR3 has 14 amino acids. J lost 5 bases, V lost 5 bases, and 4 bases had no gene match. Germline values: CDR1 SGHDN, CDR2 FVKESK. The CDR3 sequence is CASSWDRVDNEQFF. The CDR3 DNA is TGTGCCAGCAGCTGGGACAGGGTGGACAATGAGCAGTTCTTC.

The chain carries TRBV19 and TRBJ2-4; D is possibly TRBD2 (6 bases). Trimming cost V 1 base and J 4 bases, with 8 bases left between them. CDR1 and CDR2 from the germline V gene are LNHDA and SQIVND (reference sequence). This CDR3 contains 14 residues. CDR3 DNA sequence: TGTGCCAGTAGTATAGCCAGCGGGAAAAACATTCAGTACTTC. This sequence encodes CASSIASGKNIQYF.